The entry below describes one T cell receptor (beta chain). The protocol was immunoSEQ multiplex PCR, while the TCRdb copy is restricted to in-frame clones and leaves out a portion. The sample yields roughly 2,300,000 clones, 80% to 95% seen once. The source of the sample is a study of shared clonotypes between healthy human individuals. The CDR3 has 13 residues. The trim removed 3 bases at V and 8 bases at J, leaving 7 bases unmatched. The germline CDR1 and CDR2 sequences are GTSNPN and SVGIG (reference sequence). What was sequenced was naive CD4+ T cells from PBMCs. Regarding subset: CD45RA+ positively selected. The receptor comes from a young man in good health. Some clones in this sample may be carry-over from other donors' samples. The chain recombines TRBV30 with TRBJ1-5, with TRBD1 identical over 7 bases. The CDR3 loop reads CAWSSRGGEPQHF. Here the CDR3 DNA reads TGTGCCTGGAGCAGCAGGGGGGGGGAGCCCCAGCATTTT.